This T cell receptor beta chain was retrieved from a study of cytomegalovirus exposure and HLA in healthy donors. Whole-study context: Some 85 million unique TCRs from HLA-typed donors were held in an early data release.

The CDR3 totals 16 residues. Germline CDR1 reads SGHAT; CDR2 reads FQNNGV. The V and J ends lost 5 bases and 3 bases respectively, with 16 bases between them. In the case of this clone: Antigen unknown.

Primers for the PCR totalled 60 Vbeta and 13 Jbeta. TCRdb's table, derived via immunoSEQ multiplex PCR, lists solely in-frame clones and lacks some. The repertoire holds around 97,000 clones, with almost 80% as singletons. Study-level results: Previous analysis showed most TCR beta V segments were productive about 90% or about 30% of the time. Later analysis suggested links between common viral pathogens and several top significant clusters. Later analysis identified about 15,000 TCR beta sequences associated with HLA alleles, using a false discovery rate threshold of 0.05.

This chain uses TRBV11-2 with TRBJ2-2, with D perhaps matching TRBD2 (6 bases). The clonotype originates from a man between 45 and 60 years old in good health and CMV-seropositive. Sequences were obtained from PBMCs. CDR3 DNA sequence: TGTGCCAGCAGCCAACCGGGGAGGTCGTACACCGGGGAGCTGTTTTTT. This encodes CASSQPGRSYTGELFF.